A single sample is the source of the 17 T cell receptor beta chains below, sequenced in a study of control samples from healthy donors and cancer patients. TCRdb's copy holds only in-frame clones and misses some; the assay was immunoSEQ multiplex PCR. In the table there are 98,000 or so clones, approximately 78% of which are singletons. The material sequenced was blood. Receptors originate from a man aged 55-75 years in good health.

V gene TRBV5-1 combines with J gene TRBJ2-3; D is perhaps TRBD2 (7 bases). There are 14 residues in the CDR3. V lost 5 bases and J 2 bases, leaving 12 bases between the germline ends. The germline gives CDR1 SGHRS, CDR2 YFSETQ. CDR3 protein: CASRVGGLTDTQYF. The CDR3 nucleotides are TGCGCCAGCAGGGTGGGGGGGCTCACAGATACGCAGTATTTT.

To note about this clone: The sample has other DNA sequences that encode this CDR3 too. The J gene is TRBJ2-3, the V gene TRBV5-6; 9 nucleotides line up with TRBD1. CDR1 is SGHDT and CDR2 is YYEEEE in the germline V gene. V lost 4 bases to trimming and J lost 1 base; unmatched junction nucleotides: 4. This CDR3 has 15 residues. The chain's CDR3 is CASSLRTGGTDTQYF. CDR3 coding DNA: TGTGCCAGCAGCCTAAGGACAGGGGGCACAGATACGCAGTATTTT.

The CDR3 nucleotides read TGTGCCAGCAGCCAAATTCCCGGGAGCGGGGAGCTGTTTTTT. This encodes CASSQIPGSGELFF. The chain employs TRBV3-1 (or the pseudogene TRBV3-2) and TRBJ2-2, with a weak D call TRBD2 (6 bases). V shed 2 bases and J shed 7 bases, with 11 bases lying between them. This CDR3 region has 14 residues. Germline V lookup: CDR1 LGHDT, CDR2 YNNKEL (reference sequence).

The chain uses TRBV4-1 and TRBJ2-5; 9 nucleotides agree with TRBD2. J was trimmed by 4 bases and V by 9 bases; bases with no gene match: 12. The germline CDR1 and CDR2 sequences are MGHRA and YSYEKL. There are 15 residues in the CDR3. The CDR3 nucleotides read TGCGCCAGTTCGGGCGGGAGGGCTCTGGGAGAGACCCAGTACTTC. As protein: CASSGGRALGETQYF.

The chain joins TRBV18 to TRBJ1-2; the match to TRBD1 covers 9 bases. Germline V gene lookup returns CDR1 KGHSH and CDR2 LQKENI. This CDR3 has 13 amino acids. V gave up 4 bases and J gave up 6 bases; unmatched junction bases: 3. The CDR3 DNA reads as TGTGCCAGCTCACTCCGGGACAGGGATGGCTACACCTTC. Its protein product is CASSLRDRDGYTF.

The chain couples TRBV18 to TRBJ2-7; 8 nucleotides match TRBD1. Trimming removed 4 bases from V and 7 bases from J; junction bases left unmatched: 18. The CDR3 sequence is 17 residues long. Germline assignment: CDR1 KGHSH and CDR2 LQKENI. CDR3 amino acids: CASSLRTGSRAMGEQYF. The CDR3 region has the DNA TGTGCCAGCTCACTTAGGACAGGGAGCCGGGCAATGGGGGAGCAGTACTTC.

The rearrangement links TRBV28 to TRBJ2-7, with 9 bases aligning to TRBD2. The CDR3 runs 16 residues. Trimming took 2 bases from V and 4 from J; bases not matched to a gene: 9. CDR1 is MDHEN and CDR2 is SYDVKM in the germline V gene. This CDR3 is CASSLVFSGRGYEQYF. In DNA form, the CDR3 reads TGTGCCAGCAGTTTAGTTTTTAGCGGGAGAGGGTACGAGCAGTACTTC.

The chain carries TRBV7-8 and TRBJ1-4, with no clear D. CDR3 size: 15 residues. CDR1 is SGHVS and CDR2 is FQNEAQ in the germline V gene. Between the trimmed V and J ends, which lost 5 bases and 0 bases, there was a span of 10 bases. The CDR3, as DNA: TGTGCCAGCAGCCCCTCAGAGGCAACTAATGAAAAACTGTTTTTT. It specifies CASSPSEATNEKLFF. The full variable domain, completed using reference TRBV7-8 and TRBJ1-4, is GAGVSQSPRYKVAKRGQDVALRCDPISGHVSLFWYQQALGQGPEFLTYFQNEAQLDKSGLPSDRFFAERPEGSVSTLKIQRTQQEDSAVYLCASSPSEATNEKLFFGSGTQLSVL.

The chain has TRBV14 and TRBJ2-1; no clear D. The CDR3 runs to 14 residues. V gave up 1 base and J gave up 4 bases, with 8 bases separating them. The germline V gene has CDR1 SGHDN and CDR2 FVKESK. CDR3 in amino acids: CASSQGSAYNEQFF. Written as DNA, the CDR3 is TGTGCCAGCAGCCAAGGTTCAGCTTACAATGAGCAGTTCTTC. Full variable domain (outside the CDR3, taken from reference TRBV14 and TRBJ2-1): EAGVTQFPSHSVIEKGQTVTLRCDPISGHDNLYWYRRVMGKEIKFLLHFVKESKQDESGMPNNRFLAERTGGTYSTLKVQPAELEDSGVYFCASSQGSAYNEQFFGPGTRLTVL.

This clone was counted a few times. The J gene is TRBJ2-1, the V gene TRBV10-1; 8 bases line up with TRBD1. J gave up 5 bases and V 4 bases, and 4 bases lay outside the gene matches. Germline values: CDR1 WNHNN, CDR2 SYGVQD (reference sequence). There are 14 residues in the CDR3. CDR3 coding DNA: TGCGCCAGCAGTGGGCAGGGGGCCAACAATGAGCAGTTCTTC. Translating it yields CASSGQGANNEQFF.

The chain combines TRBV6-1 with TRBJ1-2, with a possible D match to TRBD1 (6 bases). The CDR3 loop spans 15 amino acids. Per germline, CDR1 MNHNS and CDR2 SASEGT. Trimming removed 3 bases from V and 4 bases from J, with 15 bases in between. The CDR3 sequence: CASSEVEGVLYGYTF. CDR3 sequence (DNA): TGTGCCAGCAGTGAGGTGGAGGGGGTCCTCTATGGCTACACCTTC.

This chain links TRBV12-3 or TRBV12-4 with TRBJ2-2, with unresolved D. The V end lost 6 bases, the J end lost 7 bases, and 9 bases lay between the germline ends. There are 12 residues in the CDR3. The CDR3 here is CASSLGGGELFF. CDR3 nucleotide sequence: TGTGCCAGCAGCCTAGGTGGCGGGGAGCTGTTTTTT.

This chain uses TRBV7-9 with TRBJ2-2; D is unclear. The V and J ends lost 3 bases and 0 bases respectively, with 11 bases between them. The CDR3 consists of 16 residues. Looked up from germline, CDR1 is SEHNR and CDR2 is FQNEAQ (reference sequence). The chain's CDR3 is CASSLMALSNTGELFF. The CDR3 DNA reads as TGTGCCAGCAGCTTGATGGCGCTTTCGAACACCGGGGAGCTGTTTTTT.

Only a few counts were recorded for this clone. The chain recombines TRBV10-1 with TRBJ1-6, with D perhaps TRBD1 (5 bases). Trimming cost V 7 bases and J 10 bases, with 14 bases left between them. The CDR3 has 13 residues. Germline CDR1 and CDR2: WNHNN and SYGVQD (reference sequence). CDR3 protein: CASKPGGTSPLHF. The CDR3 region has the DNA TGCGCCAGCAAACCCGGGGGTACGTCACCCCTCCACTTT.

The chain has TRBV7-2 and TRBJ2-1; D gene uncertain. The CDR3 covers 15 residues. Germline V gene sequence: CDR1 SGHTA, CDR2 FQGNSA. V was clipped by 5 bases and J by 4 bases, with 15 bases between them. The chain's CDR3 is CASSPAAQRYNEQFF. The CDR3 nucleotides read TGTGCCAGCAGCCCCGCCGCGCAACGGTACAATGAGCAGTTCTTC.

This clone has a handful of counts. V is TRBV3-1 (or the pseudogene TRBV3-2) and J is TRBJ1-2; the D gene is possibly TRBD1 (6 bases). Trimming left V 3 bases short and J 8 bases short, with 13 bases between. The CDR3 loop spans 13 amino acids. Per germline, CDR1 LGHDT and CDR2 YNNKEL (reference sequence). CDR3: CASSQNTGSGYTF. CDR3 DNA: TGTGCCAGCAGCCAGAATACAGGGTCCGGCTACACCTTC.

The CDR3 spells CASSIVRQGNTEAFF. CDR3 DNA sequence: TGTGCCAGTAGTATAGTTCGACAGGGGAACACTGAAGCTTTCTTT. V gene TRBV19 combines with J gene TRBJ1-1; 7 nucleotides align to TRBD1. Germline V gene lookup returns CDR1 LNHDA and CDR2 SQIVND (reference sequence). CDR3 length equals 15 residues. V dropped 1 base and J dropped 1; count of bases not matched to a gene: 3.